This T cell receptor (beta chain) comes out of a study of shared clonotypes between healthy human individuals. Replicate PCRs run on sorted subsets employed roughly 180 ng DNA, tens of thousands of T cell genomes. The method was immunoSEQ multiplex PCR; TCRdb's version includes in-frame clones alone and lacks a portion of them. The sample lists roughly 380,000 clones; 96% were seen once. The germline CDR1 and CDR2 sequences are MNHEY and SMNVEV (reference sequence). The CDR3 is 13 residues long. With 3 bases removed from V and 0 bases from J, the gap between germline ends came to 5 bases. All donors qualified as healthy HIV-negative adults and had experienced no recent acute infections or vaccinations. The study drew all its donors from Caucasian adults living in Nashville, Tennessee. About this clone: Other nucleotide sequences in the sample specify the same CDR3.

The material sequenced was memory CD8+ T cells sorted from blood. Subset denoted: CD45RO+ cells pooled with CCR7-negative TemRA cells. This chain connects TRBV27 to TRBJ1-1, with unresolved D. This receptor was obtained from a man under 40 in good health. The CDR3 here is CASSLSVNTEAFF. In nucleotides, the CDR3 is TGTGCCAGCAGTTTGAGTGTGAACACTGAAGCTTTCTTT.